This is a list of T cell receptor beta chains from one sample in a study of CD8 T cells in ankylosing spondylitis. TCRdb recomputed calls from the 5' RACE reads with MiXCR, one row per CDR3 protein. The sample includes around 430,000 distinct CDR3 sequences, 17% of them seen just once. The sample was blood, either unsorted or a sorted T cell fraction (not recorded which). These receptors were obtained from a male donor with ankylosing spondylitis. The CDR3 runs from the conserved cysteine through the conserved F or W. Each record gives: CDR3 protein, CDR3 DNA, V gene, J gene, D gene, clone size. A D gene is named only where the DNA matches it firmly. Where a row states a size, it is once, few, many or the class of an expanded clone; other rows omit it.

CASSVEQDGNTQYF	TGTGCCAGCAGCGTAGAGCAGGATGGAAATACGCAGTATTTT	TRBV9	TRBJ2-3	NA	many
CSARAGDFASDEQYF	TGCAGTGCTAGAGCCGGGGACTTCGCCAGCGACGAGCAGTACTTC	TRBV20-1	TRBJ2-7	NA	few
CSVEQAGTRGYTF	TGCAGCGTTGAACAAGCTGGGACAAGAGGCTACACCTTC	TRBV29-1	TRBJ1-2	NA	many
CASNQNSYEQYF	TGTGCCAGCAACCAAAACTCCTACGAGCAGTACTTC	TRBV28	TRBJ2-7	NA	few
CASSLGGGGYEQFF	TGTGCCAGCAGCTTGGGCGGGGGGGGTTATGAGCAGTTCTTC	TRBV5-5	TRBJ2-1	TRBD2	few
CATSRDPAGATDTQYF	TGTGCCACCAGCAGAGATCCGGCGGGTGCCACAGATACGCAGTATTTT	TRBV15	TRBJ2-3	NA	NA
CASRAHTSAPNEKLFF	TGCGCCAGCCGAGCCCATACATCGGCCCCAAATGAAAAACTGTTTTTT	TRBV4-1	TRBJ1-4	NA	few
CASSLASGGRDTEAFF	TGTGCCAGCAGCTTGGCTAGTGGGGGCCGGGACACTGAAGCTTTCTTT	TRBV5-6	TRBJ1-1	NA	few
CSVADSQNQETQYF	TGCAGCGTTGCGGACAGCCAAAATCAAGAGACCCAGTACTTC	TRBV29-1	TRBJ2-5	NA	NA
CSAAGQGYGYTF	TGCAGTGCCGCCGGACAGGGGTATGGCTACACCTTC	TRBV20-1	TRBJ1-2	TRBD1	few
CASSRAGGTGELFF	TGTGCCAGCAGTCGGGCAGGGGGCACCGGAGAGCTGTTTTTT	TRBV6-2/TRBV6-3	TRBJ2-2	TRBD1	NA
CASSPLTRGTDTQYF	TGTGCCAGCAGCCCCTTGACTAGAGGCACAGATACGCAGTATTTT	TRBV9	TRBJ2-3	NA	few
CASSTGQNYEQYF	TGTGCCAGCAGCACTGGACAGAACTACGAGCAGTACTTC	TRBV14	TRBJ2-7	NA	NA
CAISESMGYEQYF	TGTGCCATCAGTGAGTCGATGGGTTACGAGCAGTACTTC	TRBV10-3	TRBJ2-7	NA	few
CASSLEGRGRDTQYF	TGTGCCAGCAGCTTAGAAGGCAGGGGGAGGGATACGCAGTATTTT	TRBV7-8	TRBJ2-3	NA	few
CSASAAGGYTF	TGCAGTGCTAGCGCCGCGGGGGGCTACACCTTC	TRBV20-1	TRBJ1-2	NA	NA
CASSWRTSGSSSYNEQFF	TGTGCCAGCAGTTGGAGGACTAGCGGGAGTAGCTCCTACAATGAGCAGTTCTTC	TRBV12-3/TRBV12-4	TRBJ2-1	TRBD2	few
CATSSARGTYEKLFF	TGTGCCACCAGCAGTGCCAGGGGGACGTATGAAAAACTGTTTTTT	TRBV15	TRBJ1-4	TRBD1	NA
CATSRARTGRDEAFF	TGTGCCACCAGCAGAGCCAGGACAGGGAGGGATGAAGCTTTCTTT	TRBV15	TRBJ1-1	TRBD1	few
CASSYTSGWYYEQYF	TGTGCCAGCAGTTATACTAGCGGGTGGTACTACGAGCAGTACTTC	TRBV12-3/TRBV12-4	TRBJ2-7	TRBD2	NA
CASSLMAQPQHF	TGTGCCAGCAGCCTTATGGCTCAGCCCCAGCATTTT	TRBV7-9	TRBJ1-5	NA	NA
CASSAEGRLSGNTIYF	TGTGCCAGCAGCGCAGAGGGACGGCTCTCTGGAAACACCATATATTTT	TRBV7-3	TRBJ1-3	NA	NA
CASSPGQGHTYEQYF	TGTGCCAGCAGCCCGGGACAGGGTCACACCTACGAGCAGTACTTC	TRBV3-1	TRBJ2-7	TRBD1	few
CASSLGTTTTYGYTF	TGTGCCAGCAGCCTGGGGACAACTACTACCTATGGCTACACCTTC	TRBV7-9	TRBJ1-2	NA	NA
CSVDGGALSPDTQYF	TGCAGCGTTGATGGGGGGGCCCTTTCCCCAGATACGCAGTATTTT	TRBV29-1	TRBJ2-3	NA	few
CASSEFPLRQGGNEQFF	TGTGCCAGCAGTGAATTCCCCCTCCGGCAGGGAGGCAATGAGCAGTTCTTC	TRBV25-1	TRBJ2-1	NA	NA
CASSPKWHTEAFF	TGTGCCAGCAGCCCCAAGTGGCACACTGAAGCTTTCTTT	TRBV11-2	TRBJ1-1	NA	few
CASSRDRGFETDTQYF	TGTGCCAGCAGCCGGGACAGGGGCTTTGAAACAGATACGCAGTATTTT	TRBV4-2	TRBJ2-3	TRBD1	few
CASSAAGGRAGTGELFF	TGTGCCAGTTCGGCGGCGGGCGGGAGGGCCGGCACCGGGGAGCTGTTTTTT	TRBV9	TRBJ2-2	TRBD2	NA
CASSPNLEGAQYF	TGTGCCAGCTCACCAAACCTCGAGGGGGCCCAGTACTTC	TRBV18	TRBJ2-5	NA	NA
CASSVAAGVAETQYF	TGTGCCAGCAGCGTAGCAGCGGGAGTTGCAGAGACCCAGTACTTC	TRBV9	TRBJ2-5	TRBD2	NA
CASSSPASPDTGELFF	TGTGCCAGCAGCTCCCCCGCTAGCCCGGACACCGGGGAGCTGTTTTTT	TRBV7-8	TRBJ2-2	NA	few
CASNTGTNQGTQYF	TGTGCCAGTAATACCGGGACTAACCAAGGAACCCAGTACTTC	TRBV19	TRBJ2-5	TRBD2	NA
CASSYSRTSGSSSYNEQFF	TGTGCCAGCAGTTACTCCCGGACTAGCGGGTCTAGCTCCTACAATGAGCAGTTCTTC	TRBV6-5	TRBJ2-1	TRBD2	few
CASRGGGWTEAFF	TGTGCCAGCAGGGGCGGGGGATGGACTGAAGCTTTCTTT	TRBV7-2	TRBJ1-1	NA	few
CSARVDLNQPQHF	TGCAGTGCTAGAGTGGACCTCAATCAGCCCCAGCATTTT	TRBV20-1	TRBJ1-5	NA	many
CASSLFPASSYNEQFF	TGTGCCAGCAGCTTGTTCCCAGCGAGCTCCTACAATGAGCAGTTCTTC	TRBV5-8	TRBJ2-1	NA	few
CSARDGNSYGYTF	TGCAGTGCTAGAGATGGCAACAGCTATGGCTACACCTTC	TRBV20-1	TRBJ1-2	NA	few
CASSQQGLTEAFF	TGTGCCAGCAGCCAACAGGGTCTCACTGAAGCTTTCTTT	TRBV6-1	TRBJ1-1	NA	few
CASSLVKATGYTDTQYF	TGTGCCAGCAGCTTGGTTAAAGCGACAGGGTACACAGATACGCAGTATTTT	TRBV5-5	TRBJ2-3	TRBD1	NA
CASSVLGRSKALTNSPLHF	TGTGCCAGCAGCGTCCTAGGGAGGAGTAAAGCCTTGACTAATTCACCCCTCCACTTT	TRBV27	TRBJ1-6	NA	few
CSAVEGNQPQHF	TGCAGTGCTGTGGAGGGCAATCAGCCCCAGCATTTT	TRBV20-1	TRBJ1-5	NA	NA
CSAETGRGWVGYTF	TGCAGTGCCGAAACCGGCAGGGGCTGGGTTGGCTACACCTTC	TRBV20-1	TRBJ1-2	NA	few
CAISQDRGHSYEQYF	TGTGCCATCAGTCAAGACAGGGGTCACTCCTACGAGCAGTACTTC	TRBV10-3	TRBJ2-7	TRBD1	many
CSAYDRNEKLFF	TGCAGTGCTTACGACCGTAATGAAAAACTGTTTTTT	TRBV20-1	TRBJ1-4	NA	NA